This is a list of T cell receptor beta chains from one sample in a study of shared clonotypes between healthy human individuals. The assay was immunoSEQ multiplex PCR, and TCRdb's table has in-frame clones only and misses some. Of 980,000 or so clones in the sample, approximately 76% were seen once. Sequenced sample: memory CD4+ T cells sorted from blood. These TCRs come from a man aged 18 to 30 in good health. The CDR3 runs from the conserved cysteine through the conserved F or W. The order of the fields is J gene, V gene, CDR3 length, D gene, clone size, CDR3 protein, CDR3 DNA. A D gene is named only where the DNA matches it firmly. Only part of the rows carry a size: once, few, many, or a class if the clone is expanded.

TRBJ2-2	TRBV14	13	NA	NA	CASSQDLAGELFF	TGTGCCAGCAGCCAAGATCTAGCCGGGGAGCTGTTTTTT
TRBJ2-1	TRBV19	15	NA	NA	CASSPGTGFYNEQFF	TGTGCCAGTAGCCCCGGGACTGGGTTTTACAATGAGCAGTTCTTC
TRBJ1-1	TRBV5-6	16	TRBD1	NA	CASSLDRGSMNTEAFF	TGTGCCAGCAGCTTGGACAGGGGAAGCATGAACACTGAAGCTTTCTTT
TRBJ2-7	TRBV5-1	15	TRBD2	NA	CASSLDAGGPWEQYF	TGCGCCAGCAGCTTGGATGCGGGGGGGCCCTGGGAGCAGTACTTC
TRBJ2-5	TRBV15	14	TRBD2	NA	CATSRDAGGETQYF	TGTGCCACCAGCAGAGATGCGGGGGGGGAGACCCAGTACTTC
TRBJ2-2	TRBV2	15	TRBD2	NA	CASSASGVNTGELFF	TGTGCCAGCAGTGCTAGCGGGGTGAACACCGGGGAGCTGTTTTTT
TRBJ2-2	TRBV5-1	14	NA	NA	CASSLTSNTGELFF	TGCGCCAGCAGCTTAACCTCGAACACCGGGGAGCTGTTTTTT
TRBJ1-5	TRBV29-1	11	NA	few	CSVSDVGPQHF	TGCAGCGTGTCGGACGTCGGGCCCCAGCATTTT
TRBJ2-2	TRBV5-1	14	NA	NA	CASTRGRNTGELFF	TGCGCCAGCACCCGGGGGAGGAACACCGGGGAGCTGTTTTTT
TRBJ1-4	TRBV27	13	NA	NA	CASSGPGGEKLFF	TGTGCCAGCAGTGGGCCGGGAGGTGAAAAACTGTTTTTT
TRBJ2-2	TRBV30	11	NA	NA	CAFENTGELFF	TGTGCCTTTGAGAACACCGGGGAGCTGTTTTTT
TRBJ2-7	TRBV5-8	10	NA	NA	CASRGREQYF	TGTGCCAGCAGAGGAAGAGAGCAGTACTTC
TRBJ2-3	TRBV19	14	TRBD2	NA	CASSGTSTTDTQYF	TGTGCCAGTAGCGGGACTAGCACCACAGATACGCAGTATTTT
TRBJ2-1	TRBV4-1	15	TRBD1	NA	CASSQTTGVYNEQFF	TGCGCCAGCAGCCAAACGACAGGGGTCTATAATGAGCAGTTCTTC
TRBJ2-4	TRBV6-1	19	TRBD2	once	CASSERITGGPGAKNIQYF	TGTGCCAGCAGTGAAAGGATCACGGGGGGGCCTGGAGCCAAAAACATTCAGTACTTC
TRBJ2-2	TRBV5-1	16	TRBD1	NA	CASSRTRTGLTGELFF	TGCGCCAGCAGCCGAACGCGGACAGGACTCACCGGGGAGCTGTTTTTT
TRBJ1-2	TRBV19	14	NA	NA	CARNDPGDLWGYTF	TGTGCCAGAAATGATCCAGGGGATTTGTGGGGCTACACCTTC
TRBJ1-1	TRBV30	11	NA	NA	CAWSVDGEAFF	TGTGCCTGGAGTGTAGATGGGGAAGCTTTCTTT
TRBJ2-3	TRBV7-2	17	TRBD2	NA	CASSLVPSGSGADTQYF	TGTGCCAGCAGCTTAGTCCCTAGCGGGAGTGGGGCAGATACGCAGTATTTT
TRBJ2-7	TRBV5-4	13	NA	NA	CASSRFTGYEQYF	TGTGCCAGCAGCCGATTTACGGGATACGAGCAGTACTTC
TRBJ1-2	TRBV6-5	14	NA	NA	CASSRGLGSYGYTF	TGTGCCAGCAGCCGTGGTCTGGGATCGTATGGCTACACCTTC
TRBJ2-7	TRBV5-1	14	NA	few	CASSFNGASYEQYF	TGCGCCAGCAGCTTTAACGGAGCCTCCTACGAGCAGTACTTC
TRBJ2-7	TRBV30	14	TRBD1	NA	CAWSRRDRSNEQYF	TGTGCCTGGAGTAGAAGGGACAGGAGCAACGAGCAGTACTTC
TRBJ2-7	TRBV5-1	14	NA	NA	CASSLYQGTYEQYF	TGCGCCAGCAGCTTGTACCAGGGAACCTACGAGCAGTACTTC
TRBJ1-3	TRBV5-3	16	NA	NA	CARSATRWDSGNTIYF	TGTGCCAGAAGCGCTACCCGATGGGACTCTGGAAACACCATATATTTT
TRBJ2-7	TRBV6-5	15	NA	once	CASIPGISESNEQYF	TGTGCCAGCATCCCCGGGATATCCGAGTCGAACGAGCAGTACTTC
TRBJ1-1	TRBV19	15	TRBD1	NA	CASSMGQTGSTEAFF	TGTGCCAGTAGTATGGGACAGACTGGGAGCACTGAAGCTTTCTTT
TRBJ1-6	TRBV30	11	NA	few	CAWSTDSPLHF	TGTGCCTGGAGTACCGATTCACCCCTCCACTTT
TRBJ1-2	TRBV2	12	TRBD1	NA	CASNRDRGVNTF	TGTGCCAGCAACCGGGACAGGGGGGTGAACACCTTC
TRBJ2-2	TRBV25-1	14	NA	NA	CASSESGYAGELFF	TGTGCCAGCAGTGAATCAGGTTACGCCGGGGAGCTGTTTTTT
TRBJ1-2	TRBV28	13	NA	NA	CASSSLGGYGYTF	TGTGCCAGCAGTTCCCTAGGGGGCTATGGCTACACCTTC
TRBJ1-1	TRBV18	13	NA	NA	CASSPSRETEAFF	TGTGCCAGCTCACCATCGAGGGAAACTGAAGCTTTCTTT
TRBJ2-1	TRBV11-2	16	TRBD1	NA	CASSSTGTGRYNEQFF	TGTGCCAGCAGCTCTACCGGGACAGGGAGGTACAATGAGCAGTTCTTC
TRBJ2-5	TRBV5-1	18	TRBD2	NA	CASSLGTSGVIFKETQYF	TGCGCCAGCAGCTTGGGAACTAGCGGGGTCATTTTTAAGGAGACCCAGTACTTC
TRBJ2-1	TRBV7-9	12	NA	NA	CASSPGANEQFF	TGTGCCAGCAGCCCAGGGGCCAATGAGCAGTTCTTC
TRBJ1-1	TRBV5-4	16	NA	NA	CASSSSRGGGNTEAFF	TGTGCCAGCAGCTCTTCCCGGGGAGGGGGGAACACTGAAGCTTTCTTT
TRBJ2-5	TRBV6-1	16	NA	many	CASSENPGITGETQYF	TGTGCCAGCAGTGAGAATCCGGGAATAACGGGAGAGACCCAGTACTTC
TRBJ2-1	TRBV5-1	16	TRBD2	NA	CASSLGFAGGYNEQFF	TGCGCCAGCAGCTTAGGATTCGCGGGAGGTTACAATGAGCAGTTCTTC
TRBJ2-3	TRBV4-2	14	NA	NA	CASSQEVGGDTQYF	TGTGCCAGCAGCCAAGAGGTAGGGGGGGATACGCAGTATTTT
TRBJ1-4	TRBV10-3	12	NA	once	CAISDKDEKLFF	TGTGCCATCAGTGATAAGGATGAAAAACTGTTTTTT
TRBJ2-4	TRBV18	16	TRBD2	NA	CASSQGLEESKNIQYF	TGTGCCAGCTCCCAAGGACTAGAAGAATCCAAAAACATTCAGTACTTC
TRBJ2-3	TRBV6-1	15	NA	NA	CASSVKGGSTDTQYF	TGTGCCAGCAGTGTGAAAGGGGGTAGCACAGATACGCAGTATTTT
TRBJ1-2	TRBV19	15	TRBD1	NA	CASSADRGENYGYTF	TGTGCCAGTAGTGCAGACAGGGGAGAAAACTATGGCTACACCTTC